This T cell receptor (beta chain) was obtained from a study of beta chain features in type 1 diabetes. The sample holds a few counts of this clone. Germline V CDR1 and CDR2: ENHRY, SYGVKD. Trimming removed 8 bases from V and 4 bases from J; junction bases left unmatched: 6. The CDR3 length is 14 residues. The sequenced template was cDNA made from the entire isolated RNA. Data came from immunoSEQ multiplex PCR; TCRdb stores just in-frame clones and leaves some out. The sample has some 300,000 clones, roughly 8% seen once. Input material: central memory CD4+ T cells from blood. The chain has TRBV10-3 and TRBJ2-3; TRBD2 agrees at 10 bases. The origin of this receptor is a woman between 18 and 29 years old in good health. CDR3 DNA sequence: TGTGCCATCGCCCAGCGGGGGGGCCCAGATACGCAGTATTTT. Translation gives CAIAQRGGPDTQYF.